These 26 T cell receptor beta chains share one sample of origin, sequenced in a study of T cell responses to AZD1222 COVID-19 vaccine. The assay was immunoSEQ multiplex PCR, and TCRdb's table has in-frame clones only and misses some. The repertoire holds some 120,000 clones, with roughly 85% as singletons. The sample was peripheral blood, taken on day 0 of AZD1222 vaccination. These receptors were obtained from an adult in good health.

The chain uses TRBV5-1 and TRBJ2-4, with D perhaps TRBD1 (6 bases). Germline V lookup: CDR1 SGHRS, CDR2 YFSETQ. This CDR3 is 15 amino acids long. V dropped 1 base and J dropped 6 bases, with 14 bases sitting between them. CDR3 sequence (DNA): TGCGCCAGCAGCTTGTTAGGCCAGGGGACAAACATTCAGTACTTC. Translated: CASSLLGQGTNIQYF.

The chain joins TRBV6-5 to TRBJ1-2; D remains ambiguous. The CDR3 runs to 12 residues. In germline, CDR1 is MNHEY, CDR2 SVGAGI. V shed 6 bases and J shed 2 bases, with 7 bases lying between them. The CDR3 nucleotides read TGTGCCAGCAGCCCCGCGAACTATGGCTACACCTTC. Translating it yields CASSPANYGYTF.

This chain joins TRBV9 and TRBJ1-2; no firm D call. This CDR3 spans 13 amino acids. Germline CDR1 and CDR2: SGDLS and YYNGEE. The ends were cut back, 0 bases at V and 0 bases at J, with 3 bases in the middle. CDR3: CASSVDANYGYTF. The CDR3 DNA follows: TGTGCCAGCAGCGTAGACGCTAACTATGGCTACACCTTC.

The CDR3 DNA sequence: TGTGCCAGCAGTGCAGAGATAAGCAATCAGCCCCAGCATTTT. Translation gives CASSAEISNQPQHF. The chain recombines TRBV2 with TRBJ1-5, with D unresolved. V lost 4 bases to trimming and J lost 1 base, with 8 bases between them. Germline CDR1 reads SNHLY; CDR2 reads FYNNEI. The CDR3 extends over 14 amino acids.

The chain has TRBV7-9 and TRBJ1-4, with 8 bases fitting TRBD1. V shed 10 bases and J 7 bases; nucleotides not matched to a gene: 5. There are 12 residues in the CDR3. The germline V gene has CDR1 SEHNR and CDR2 FQNEAQ (reference sequence). CDR3 sequence reads: CATGGLGEKLFF. The DNA of the CDR3 is TGTGCCACAGGGGGCCTCGGTGAAAAACTGTTTTTT.

V usage is TRBV5-4 and J usage is TRBJ2-6; no clear D. Germline V gene sequence: CDR1 SGHNT, CDR2 YYREEE (reference sequence). V was trimmed by 4 bases and J by 2 bases, leaving 10 bases between them. The CDR3 totals 15 residues. CDR3 sequence: CASSPGGTGANVLTF. CDR3 DNA: TGTGCCAGCAGCCCGGGTGGGACTGGGGCCAACGTCCTGACTTTC.

This chain uses TRBV6-1 with TRBJ2-7, with D unresolved. This CDR3 has 13 amino acids. Germline CDR1 is MNHNS and CDR2 is SASEGT. The V gene lost 6 bases and the J gene lost 2 bases, with 11 bases spanning the gap. The CDR3 DNA is TGTGCCAGCAGGCCTAGTCTCACCTACGAGCAGTACTTC. Protein product: CASRPSLTYEQYF.

This chain links TRBV27 with TRBJ2-6; D perhaps matches TRBD2 (5 bases). Germline CDR1 MNHEY, CDR2 SMNVEV (reference sequence). This CDR3 contains 20 residues. Trimming removed 5 bases from V and 0 bases from J, with 23 bases in between. CDR3 loop: CASSPYLIGGTLSGANVLTF. The CDR3 region has the DNA TGTGCCAGCAGTCCCTATTTAATTGGAGGAACCCTCTCTGGGGCCAACGTCCTGACTTTC.

V usage is TRBV14 and J usage is TRBJ2-7; TRBD1 matches at 8 bases. V was clipped by 7 bases and J by 7 bases; unmatched bases: 9. The CDR3 contains 13 residues. Germline values: CDR1 SGHDN, CDR2 FVKESK. The CDR3 sequence: CASMVQGAREQYF. The CDR3 coding sequence is TGTGCCAGCATGGTCCAGGGGGCTCGAGAGCAGTACTTC.

This chain joins TRBV15 and TRBJ1-5, with D hard to call. CDR1 and CDR2 (germline): LNHNV, YYDKDF (reference sequence). V was shortened by 0 bases and J by 4 bases, with 4 bases between the two germline ends. The CDR3 runs to 13 residues. The CDR3 is CATSREGNQPQHF. The CDR3 nucleotides read TGTGCCACCAGCAGAGAGGGGAATCAGCCCCAGCATTTT.

The genes are TRBV30 and TRBJ1-1; unclear D gene. Per germline, CDR1 GTSNPN and CDR2 SVGIG (reference sequence). The V gene lost 4 bases and the J gene lost 11 bases, with 14 bases spanning the gap. This CDR3 is 11 amino acids long. The CDR3 sequence: CAWTTGPRAFF. The DNA for the CDR3 is TGTGCCTGGACGACTGGGCCGAGGGCTTTCTTT. The full variable domain, with the rest looked up from reference TRBV30 and TRBJ1-1, is SQTIHQWPATLVQPVGSPLSLECTVEGTSNPNLYWYRQAAGRGLQLLFYSVGIGQISSEVPQNLSASRPQDRQFILSSKKLLLSDSGFYLCAWTTGPRAFFGQGTRLTVV.

The chain has TRBV29-1 and TRBJ2-7, with 10 bases fitting TRBD1. The trim removed 3 bases at V and 5 bases at J, leaving 10 bases unmatched. Germline lookup yields CDR1 SQVTM and CDR2 ANQGSEA. The CDR3 loop spans 15 amino acids. CDR3 sequence (DNA): TGCAGCGTTGACCTTAGACAGGGGGCCAACAACGAGCAGTACTTC. It translates to CSVDLRQGANNEQYF.

V is TRBV7-2 and J is TRBJ2-7; D might be TRBD1 (6 bases). V shed 3 bases and J shed 5 bases, with 8 bases lying between them. CDR1 and CDR2 (germline): SGHTA, FQGNSA. CDR3 size: 12 residues. The CDR3 loop reads CASSFSGDEQYF. The CDR3 DNA is TGTGCCAGCAGCTTCTCAGGGGACGAGCAGTACTTC. Full variable domain (rest looked up from reference TRBV7-2 and TRBJ2-7): GAGVSQSPSNKVTEKGKDVELRCDPISGHTALYWYRQSLGQGLEFLIYFQGNSAPDKSGLPSDRFSAERTGGSVSTLTIQRTQQEDSAVYLCASSFSGDEQYFGPGTRLTVT.

The rearrangement links TRBV30 to TRBJ2-2; D might be TRBD1 or TRBD2, each matching 5 bases. Germline CDR1 is GTSNPN and CDR2 is SVGIG (reference sequence). The V gene lost 5 bases and the J gene lost 1 base, with 8 bases spanning the gap. This CDR3 region has 13 residues. The CDR3, as DNA: TGTGCCTGGGGGACGGGGAACACCGGGGAGCTGTTTTTT. As protein: CAWGTGNTGELFF.

This clone occurred a few times. Additional DNA sequences in this sample encode the identical CDR3. The rearrangement joins TRBV10-1 to TRBJ1-2, with TRBD1 as a possible D gene (6 bases). CDR1 and CDR2 (germline): WNHNN, SYGVQD (reference sequence). Deletions cut 3 bases from V and 8 bases from J, with 13 bases between. CDR3 length equals 13 residues. CDR3 residues: CASSDYRDYGYTF. CDR3 DNA sequence: TGCGCCAGCAGTGATTACAGGGATTACGGCTACACCTTC.

The genes are TRBV10-1 and TRBJ2-7; D is unclear. V dropped 3 bases and J dropped 6 bases, with 15 bases sitting between them. The CDR3 totals 14 residues. The germline V gene encodes CDR1 WNHNN and CDR2 SYGVQD (reference sequence). In nucleotides, the CDR3 is TGCGCCAGCAGTGAACTTACCCAAACGTCCGAGCAGTACTTC. Amino acids: CASSELTQTSEQYF.

This chain connects TRBV5-1 to TRBJ1-3, with a possible D match to TRBD1 (5 bases). Looked up from germline, CDR1 is SGHRS and CDR2 is YFSETQ. The CDR3 runs 15 residues. Trimming cost V 7 bases and J 0 bases, with 14 bases left between them. CDR3 loop: CASGVTGTSGNTIYF. The CDR3 DNA is TGCGCCAGCGGAGTTACAGGTACCTCTGGAAACACCATATATTTT.

CDR3 amino acids: CASSLPTTLDSLRNTIYF. CDR3 coding DNA: TGTGCCAGCAGCTTACCAACCACCCTGGACAGCCTGAGAAACACCATATATTTT. This chain links TRBV11-2 with TRBJ1-3; D might be TRBD1 (6 bases). Germline values: CDR1 SGHAT, CDR2 FQNNGV. V was clipped by 2 bases and J by 5 bases, with 22 bases between them. CDR3 length equals 18 residues.

The rearrangement joins TRBV19 to TRBJ1-2; a possible D gene is TRBD1 (5 bases). The CDR3 loop spans 15 amino acids. Germline lookup yields CDR1 LNHDA and CDR2 SQIVND (reference sequence). Trimming took off 4 bases at V and 4 bases at J, with 16 bases between the two ends. The CDR3 sequence: CASSTQSTGAYGYTF. As DNA, the CDR3 is TGTGCCAGTAGTACTCAGAGCACAGGCGCCTATGGCTACACCTTC.

This clone appeared a few times. The chain links TRBV12-3 or TRBV12-4 to TRBJ1-3; D not resolved. Trimming stripped 8 bases from V and 2 bases from J, with 4 bases between. The CDR3 is made up of 11 amino acids. The CDR3 reads CASRTGNTIYF. DNA of the CDR3: TGTGCCAGCCGAACTGGAAACACCATATATTTT.

This clone was seen only a few times. The J gene is TRBJ1-5, the V gene TRBV10-3; D unresolved. CDR1 and CDR2 from the germline V gene are ENHRY and SYGVKD. With 4 bases removed from V and 4 bases from J, the gap between germline ends came to 11 bases. The CDR3 is 14 residues long. CDR3 protein: CAISAAERNQPQHF. The CDR3 DNA sequence: TGTGCCATCAGTGCGGCAGAAAGAAATCAGCCCCAGCATTTT.

This clone was counted a single time. The rearrangement uses TRBV12-3 or TRBV12-4 and TRBJ2-7; possibly TRBD2 for D (5 bases). Deletions cut 8 bases from V and 7 bases from J, with 15 bases between. This CDR3 region has 12 residues. The CDR3 DNA reads as TGTGCCAGCCAGGAGGTCTTGGGAGAGCAGTACTTC. It is translated as CASQEVLGEQYF.

The chain is built from TRBV29-1 and TRBJ2-1; D unclear. V lost 4 bases, J lost 3 bases, and 16 bases lay in between. Germline V gives CDR1 SQVTM, CDR2 ANQGSEA. The CDR3 has 15 residues. The CDR3 DNA follows: TGCAGCGTTGTGCCACGAGGACGTGGCTACAATGAGCAGTTCTTC. Its protein is CSVVPRGRGYNEQFF.

V usage is TRBV25-1 and J usage is TRBJ1-2; no definite D call. The germline V gene encodes CDR1 MGHDK and CDR2 SYGVNS. CDR3 size: 13 residues. Between the trimmed V and J ends, which lost 1 base and 6 bases, there was a span of 9 bases. CDR3 amino acids: CASSEFGTDGYTF. The DNA of the CDR3 is TGTGCCAGCAGTGAATTCGGTACAGATGGCTACACCTTC.

This chain links TRBV30 with TRBJ1-5; D call uncertain. CDR3 size: 12 residues. Looked up from germline, CDR1 is GTSNPN and CDR2 is SVGIG (reference sequence). Trimming stripped 1 base from V and 2 bases from J, with 3 bases between. DNA for the CDR3: TGTGCCTGGAGTGCCCGCAATCAGCCCCAGCATTTT. This encodes CAWSARNQPQHF.

The CDR3 nucleotides read TGTGCCAGCAGCCCTGGACTAGCGGGGGATACGCAGTATTTT. It codes for CASSPGLAGDTQYF. This rearrangement joins TRBV7-6 to TRBJ2-3; 12 nucleotides align to TRBD2. This CDR3 is 14 amino acids long. Trimming cost V 5 bases and J 6 bases; bases outside gene matches: 3. Per germline, CDR1 SGHVS and CDR2 FNYEAQ.